This TCR beta chain stems from a study of cytomegalovirus exposure and HLA in healthy donors. About this clone itself: What it binds is unknown.

General study results and limits: It was taken for granted in presence/absence analyses that sequencing depth across donors was roughly uniform. A missense variant in DCLRE1C was later tied to TCR beta V- and J-gene trimming.

The germline V gene encodes CDR1 LGHNA and CDR2 YSLEER. The V end was cut by 2 bases, the J end by 7 bases, with 11 bases between. This CDR3 has 13 amino acids. It was with 60 Vbeta and 13 Jbeta primers that the PCR ran. TCRdb's table, derived via immunoSEQ multiplex PCR, lists solely in-frame clones and lacks some. This sample's table reports 150,000 to 200,000 clones. The TCR comes from a man aged 25-45 years in good health and CMV-seronegative. The sequenced sample was PBMCs. This sequence joins TRBV4-3 and TRBJ1-1; D is perhaps TRBD1 (5 bases). CDR3 sequence reads: CASSQRGMSEAFF. The CDR3 DNA sequence: TGCGCCAGCAGCCAACGGGGGATGAGTGAAGCTTTCTTT.